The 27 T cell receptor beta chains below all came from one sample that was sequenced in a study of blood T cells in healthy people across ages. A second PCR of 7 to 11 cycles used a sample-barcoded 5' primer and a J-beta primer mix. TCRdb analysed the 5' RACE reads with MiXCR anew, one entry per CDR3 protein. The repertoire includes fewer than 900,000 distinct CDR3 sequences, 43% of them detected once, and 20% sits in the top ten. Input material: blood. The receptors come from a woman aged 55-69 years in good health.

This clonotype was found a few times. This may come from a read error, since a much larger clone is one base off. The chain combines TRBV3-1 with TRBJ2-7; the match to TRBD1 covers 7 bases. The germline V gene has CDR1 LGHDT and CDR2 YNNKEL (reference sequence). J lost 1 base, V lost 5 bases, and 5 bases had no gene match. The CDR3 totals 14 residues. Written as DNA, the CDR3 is TGTGCCAGCAGCGTTCCGGGACAGTCCTACGAGCAGTACTTC. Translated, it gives CASSVPGQSYEQYF.

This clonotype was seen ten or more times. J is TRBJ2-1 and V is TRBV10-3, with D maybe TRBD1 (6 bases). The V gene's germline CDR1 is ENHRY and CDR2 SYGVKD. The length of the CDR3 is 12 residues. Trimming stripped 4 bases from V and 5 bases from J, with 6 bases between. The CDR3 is CAISAGDNEQFF. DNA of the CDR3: TGTGCCATCAGTGCAGGGGACAATGAGCAGTTCTTC.

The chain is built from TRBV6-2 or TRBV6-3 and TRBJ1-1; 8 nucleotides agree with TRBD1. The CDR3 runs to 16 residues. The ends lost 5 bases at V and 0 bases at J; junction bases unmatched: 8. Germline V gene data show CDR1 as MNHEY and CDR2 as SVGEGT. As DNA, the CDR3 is TGTGCCAGCAGTCGGGGACAGGCTAGGATGAACACTGAAGCTTTCTTT. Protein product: CASSRGQARMNTEAFF.

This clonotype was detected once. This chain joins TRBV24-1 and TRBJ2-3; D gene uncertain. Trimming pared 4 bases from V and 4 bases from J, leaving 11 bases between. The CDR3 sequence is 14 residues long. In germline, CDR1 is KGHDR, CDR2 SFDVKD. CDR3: CATSDPNSPDTQYF. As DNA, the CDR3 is TGTGCCACCAGTGACCCCAATAGTCCAGATACGCAGTATTTT.

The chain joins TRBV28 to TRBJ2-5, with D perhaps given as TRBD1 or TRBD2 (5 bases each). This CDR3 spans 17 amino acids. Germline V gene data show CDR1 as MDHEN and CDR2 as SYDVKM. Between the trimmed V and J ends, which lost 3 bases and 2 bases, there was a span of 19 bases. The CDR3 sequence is CASSLWGWRAAQETQYF. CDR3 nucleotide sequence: TGTGCCAGCAGTTTGTGGGGGTGGAGAGCGGCACAAGAGACCCAGTACTTC. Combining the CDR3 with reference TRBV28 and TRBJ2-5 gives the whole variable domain DVKVTQSSRYLVKRTGEKVFLECVQDMDHENMFWYRQDPGLGLRLIYFSYDVKMKEKGDIPEGYSVSREKKERFSLILESASTNQTSMYLCASSLWGWRAAQETQYFGPGTRLLVL.

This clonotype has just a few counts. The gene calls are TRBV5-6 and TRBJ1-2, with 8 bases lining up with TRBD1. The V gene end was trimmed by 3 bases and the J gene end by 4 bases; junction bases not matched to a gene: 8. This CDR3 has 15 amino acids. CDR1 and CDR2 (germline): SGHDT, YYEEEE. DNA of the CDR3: TGTGCCAGCAGCTCGAGTCACAGGGGGACCTATGGCTACACCTTC. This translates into CASSSSHRGTYGYTF.

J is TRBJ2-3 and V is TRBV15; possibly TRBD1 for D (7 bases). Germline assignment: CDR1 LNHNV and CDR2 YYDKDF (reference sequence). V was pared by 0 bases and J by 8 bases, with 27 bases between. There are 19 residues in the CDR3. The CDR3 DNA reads TGTGCCACCAGCAGAGATATTTTCGGGGGTCCCCGCTCAGGGGGTACGCAGTATTTT. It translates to CATSRDIFGGPRSGGTQYF.

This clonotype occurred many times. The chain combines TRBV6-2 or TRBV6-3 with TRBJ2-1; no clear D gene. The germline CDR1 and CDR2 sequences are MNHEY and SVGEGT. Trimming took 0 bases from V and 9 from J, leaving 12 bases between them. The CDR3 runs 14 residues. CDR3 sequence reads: CASSYSPTLGEQFF. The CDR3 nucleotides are TGTGCCAGCAGTTACTCGCCTACCCTGGGTGAGCAGTTCTTC.

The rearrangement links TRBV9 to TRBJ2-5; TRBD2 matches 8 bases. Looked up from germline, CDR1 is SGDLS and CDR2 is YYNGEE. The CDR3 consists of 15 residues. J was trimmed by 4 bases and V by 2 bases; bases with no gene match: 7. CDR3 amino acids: CASSVLPAGGETQYF. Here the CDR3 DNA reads TGTGCCAGCAGCGTCCTCCCTGCGGGGGGAGAGACCCAGTACTTC.

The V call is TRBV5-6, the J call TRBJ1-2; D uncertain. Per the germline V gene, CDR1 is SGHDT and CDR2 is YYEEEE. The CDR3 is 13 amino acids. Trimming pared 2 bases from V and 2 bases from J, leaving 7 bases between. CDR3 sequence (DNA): TGTGCCAGCAGCTTTAAGAAAAACTATGGCTACACCTTC. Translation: CASSFKKNYGYTF.

CDR3 nucleotides: TGTGCCACCAGTGATCCCTCCGGTATCAGCGGGAGATTCTACAATGAGCAGTACTTC. It is translated as CATSDPSGISGRFYNEQYF. The chain joins TRBV24-1 to TRBJ2-5, with TRBD2 identical over 8 bases. The germline gives CDR1 KGHDR, CDR2 SFDVKD. CDR3 size: 19 residues. J lost 11 bases, V lost 3 bases, and 25 bases had no gene match.

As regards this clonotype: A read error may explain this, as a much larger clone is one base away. The CDR3: CASSEEGGTSTDTQYF. The CDR3 DNA reads TGTGCCAGCAGTGAAGAGGGGGGCACTAGCACAGATACGCAGTATTTT. V gene TRBV6-1 combines with J gene TRBJ2-3, with D perhaps given as TRBD1 or TRBD2 (6 bases each). CDR3 size: 16 residues. V was clipped by 1 base and J by 0 bases, with 11 bases between them. CDR1 is MNHNS, CDR2 SASEGT, per germline.

CDR3 in amino acids: CASSLDWVSESEQYF. The DNA for the CDR3 is TGTGCCAGCAGCTTAGATTGGGTTTCTGAGAGTGAGCAGTACTTC. The rearrangement links TRBV7-3 to TRBJ2-4; no clear D gene. CDR1 SGHTA and CDR2 FQGTGA come from the germline V gene. The CDR3 is 15 residues long. Trimming took off 2 bases at V and 13 bases at J, with 21 bases between the two ends. Full variable domain (missing parts from reference TRBV7-3 and TRBJ2-4): GAGVSQTPSNKVTEKGKYVELRCDPISGHTALYWYRQSLGQGPEFLIYFQGTGAADDSGLPNDRFFAVRPEGSVSTLKIQRTERGDSAVYLCASSLDWVSESEQYFGAGTRLSVL.

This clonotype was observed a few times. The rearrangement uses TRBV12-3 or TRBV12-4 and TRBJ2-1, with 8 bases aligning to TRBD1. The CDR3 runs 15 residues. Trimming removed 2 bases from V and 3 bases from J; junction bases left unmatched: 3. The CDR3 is CASSLPGGFYNEQFF. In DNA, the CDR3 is TGTGCCAGCAGTTTACCAGGGGGCTTCTACAATGAGCAGTTCTTC.

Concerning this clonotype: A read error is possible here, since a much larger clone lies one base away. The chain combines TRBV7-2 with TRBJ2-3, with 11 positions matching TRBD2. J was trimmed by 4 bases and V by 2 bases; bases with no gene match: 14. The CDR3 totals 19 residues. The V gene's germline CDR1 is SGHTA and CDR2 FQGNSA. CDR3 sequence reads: CASSLRQRASGRMADTQYF. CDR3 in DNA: TGTGCCAGCAGCTTAAGGCAGCGGGCTAGCGGGAGGATGGCAGATACGCAGTATTTT.

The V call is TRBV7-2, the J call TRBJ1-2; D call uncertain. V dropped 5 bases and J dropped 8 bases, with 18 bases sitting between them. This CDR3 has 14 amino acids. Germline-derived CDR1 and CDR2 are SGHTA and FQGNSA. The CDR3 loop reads CASSPRTDGGGYTF. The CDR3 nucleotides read TGTGCCAGCAGCCCCCGGACTGACGGAGGGGGCTACACCTTC.

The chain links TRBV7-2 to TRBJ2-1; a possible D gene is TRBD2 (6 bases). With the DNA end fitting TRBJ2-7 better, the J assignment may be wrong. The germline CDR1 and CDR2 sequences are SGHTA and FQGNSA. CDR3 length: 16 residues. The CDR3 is CASSLLSSGSYNEQYF. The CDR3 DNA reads TGTGCCAGCAGCTTATTGAGTAGCGGCTCCTACAATGAGCAGTACTTC.

The CDR3 DNA is TGTGCCAGCAGCCAAGCGTCTGGGGTAGAGACCCAGTTCTTC. Its protein is CASSQASGVETQFF. The rearrangement uses TRBV3-1 and TRBJ2-1, with D uncertain. CDR1 LGHDT and CDR2 YNNKEL come from the germline V gene (reference sequence). This CDR3 has 14 amino acids. V was clipped by 1 base and J by 13 bases, with 17 bases between them.

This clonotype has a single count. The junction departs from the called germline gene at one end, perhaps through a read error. The CDR3 spells CASSQEITGLQETLYF. CDR3 DNA: TGTGCCAGCAGCCAAGAAATTACGGGACTGCAAGAGACCCTGTACTTC. V and J are TRBV3-1 and TRBJ2-5, with a possible D match to TRBD2 (6 bases). The CDR3 covers 16 residues. Germline CDR1 LGHDT, CDR2 YNNKEL (reference sequence).

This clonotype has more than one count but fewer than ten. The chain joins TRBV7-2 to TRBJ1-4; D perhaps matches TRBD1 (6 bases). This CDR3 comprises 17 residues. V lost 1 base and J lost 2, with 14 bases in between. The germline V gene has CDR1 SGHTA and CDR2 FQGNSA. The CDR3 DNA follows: TGTGCCAGCAGCTTAGACTCTTCACAGGGTACTAATGAAAAACTGTTTTTT. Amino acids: CASSLDSSQGTNEKLFF.

As DNA, the CDR3 is TGTGCCAGCAGCGCTGGGACTAGGGACCAAGAGACCCAGTACTTC. Translating it yields CASSAGTRDQETQYF. This chain joins TRBV9 and TRBJ2-5; 8 positions match TRBD2. Germline V gene sequence: CDR1 SGDLS, CDR2 YYNGEE. The CDR3 has 15 residues. V trimming: 3 bases; J trimming: 0 bases; junction bases outside the gene matches: 4.

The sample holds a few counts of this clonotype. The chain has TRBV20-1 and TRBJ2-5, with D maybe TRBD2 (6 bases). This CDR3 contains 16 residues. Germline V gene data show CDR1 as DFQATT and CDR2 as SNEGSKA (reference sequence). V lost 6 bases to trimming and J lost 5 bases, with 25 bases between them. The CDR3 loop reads CSAFPPLSGERETQYF. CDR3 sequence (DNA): TGCAGTGCGTTCCCCCCCCTTTCGGGGGAGAGGGAGACCCAGTACTTC.

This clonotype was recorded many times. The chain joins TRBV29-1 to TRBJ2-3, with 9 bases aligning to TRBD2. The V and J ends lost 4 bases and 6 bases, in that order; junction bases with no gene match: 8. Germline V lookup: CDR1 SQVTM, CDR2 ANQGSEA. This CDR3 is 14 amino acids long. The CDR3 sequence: CSVGRGLAWDTQYF. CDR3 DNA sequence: TGCAGCGTTGGCCGGGGACTAGCATGGGATACGCAGTATTTT.

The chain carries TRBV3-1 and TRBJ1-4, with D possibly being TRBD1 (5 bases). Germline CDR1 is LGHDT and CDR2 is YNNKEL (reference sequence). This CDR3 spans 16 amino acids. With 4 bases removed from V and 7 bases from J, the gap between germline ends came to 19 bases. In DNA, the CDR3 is TGTGCCAGCAGCCCTCAACGGGCAGGGTTTAGTGAAAAACTGTTTTTT. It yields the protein CASSPQRAGFSEKLFF.

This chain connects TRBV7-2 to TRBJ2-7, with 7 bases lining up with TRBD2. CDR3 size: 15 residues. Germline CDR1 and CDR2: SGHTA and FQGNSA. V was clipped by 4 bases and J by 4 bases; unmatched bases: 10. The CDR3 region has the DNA TGTGCCAGCAGCTCGTCGGCTAGCGGAGGGTACGAGCAGTACTTC. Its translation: CASSSSASGGYEQYF.

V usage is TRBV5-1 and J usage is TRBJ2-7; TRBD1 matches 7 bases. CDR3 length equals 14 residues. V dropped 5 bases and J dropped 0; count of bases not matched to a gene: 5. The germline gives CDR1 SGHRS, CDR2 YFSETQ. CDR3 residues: CASRRGLISYEQYF. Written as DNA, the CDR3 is TGCGCCAGCAGGAGGGGGCTCATCTCCTACGAGCAGTACTTC.

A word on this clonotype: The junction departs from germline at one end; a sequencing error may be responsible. Here the CDR3 reads CSARPPTSGVNNGQFF. In nucleotides, the CDR3 is TGCAGTGCTCGCCCTCCGACTAGCGGGGTAAACAATGGGCAGTTCTTC. The chain joins TRBV20-1 to TRBJ2-1; the match to TRBD2 covers 11 bases. The germline CDR1 and CDR2 sequences are DFQATT and SNEGSKA (reference sequence). This CDR3 is 16 amino acids long.